This T cell receptor beta chain is from a study of metastatic and nonmetastatic thyroid tumors. Overall study results and limits: TCR beta diversity was reportedly significantly higher in malignant thyroid tumors than benign nodules, in blood and tumor.

No treatment had been given to any patient before thyroid surgery. MiXCR re-clonotyped the PCR reads for TCRdb. The data contain over 50,000 clones, 30% of them singletons. With respect to this clone: Its specificity is unknown.

The germline CDR1 and CDR2 sequences are MNHNS and SASEGT. The CDR3 has 15 amino acids. V lost 6 bases and J lost 0, with 15 bases in between. What was sequenced was blood. The chain joins TRBV6-1 to TRBJ2-7, with TRBD2 as a possible D gene (6 bases). This sequence was found in a female donor with papillary thyroid cancer or a benign thyroid nodule (not recorded which). Some clones in this sample may be carry-over from other donors' samples. This CDR3 reads CASRVRDGSSYEQYF. The CDR3 DNA reads as TGTGCCAGCAGGGTCCGGGACGGGAGCTCCTACGAGCAGTACTTC.